Following are 18 T cell receptor beta chains from one sample sequenced in a study of T-cell reconstitution after alpha-beta-depleted transplantation in children. This sample's TCRbeta library carried unique molecular identifier barcodes. TCRdb re-called the PCR reads through MiXCR, storing one row per CDR3 protein. Of some 500,000 distinct CDR3 sequences in the sample, about 16% were seen once. Sequencing used PBMCs from the stem cell graft donor, obtained from the stem cell graft. These receptors originate from a human donor who donated a stem cell graft to a child with acute lymphoblastic leukemia.

The chain joins TRBV5-6 to TRBJ2-7, with 8 bases that match TRBD1. J was trimmed by 7 bases and V by 4 bases; bases with no gene match: 4. This CDR3 spans 12 amino acids. Per germline, CDR1 SGHDT and CDR2 YYEEEE. The CDR3 DNA is TGTGCCAGCAGCCACGACAGGGGTGAGCAGTACTTC. Its translation: CASSHDRGEQYF.

This chain links TRBV12-2 with TRBJ2-3. TRBV12-2 is labeled a pseudogene. This CDR3 has 15 amino acids. This CDR3 reads CASRFSVTSTDTQYF. The CDR3 DNA reads as TGTGCAAGTCGCTTCAGCGTGACTAGCACAGATACGCAGTATTTT.

This clonotype was seen a few times. V usage is TRBV29-1 and J usage is TRBJ2-5; D unresolved. This CDR3 is built from 10 residues. Trimming took off 4 bases at V and 4 bases at J, with 4 bases between the two ends. Germline V gene data show CDR1 as SQVTM and CDR2 as ANQGSEA. The chain's CDR3 is CSVATETQYF. DNA of the CDR3: TGCAGCGTTGCCACAGAGACCCAGTACTTC.

The rearrangement joins TRBV12-3 or TRBV12-4 to TRBJ1-1, with D tentatively TRBD1 (6 bases). The CDR3 spans 13 residues. Trimming stripped 7 bases from V and 5 bases from J, with 14 bases between. Here the CDR3 DNA reads TGTGCCAGCACCATGAGGGGGAGGACTGAAGCTTTCTTT. Translated: CASTMRGRTEAFF.

The genes are TRBV13 and TRBJ2-3, with TRBD1 matching over 7 bases. The CDR3 totals 13 residues. Germline V gene lookup returns CDR1 PRHDT and CDR2 FYEKMQ (reference sequence). The J segment lost 6 bases and the V segment lost 5 bases, leaving 5 bases of the junction unmatched. DNA for the CDR3: TGTGCCAGCAGCCTACAGGGGTGGGATACGCAGTATTTT. Protein sequence: CASSLQGWDTQYF. The entire variable domain, with the rest obtained from reference TRBV13 and TRBJ2-3, is as follows: AAGVIQSPRHLIKEKRETATLKCYPIPRHDTVYWYQQGPGQDPQFLISFYEKMQSDKGSIPDRFSAQQFSDYHSELNMSSLELGDSALYFCASSLQGWDTQYFGPGTRLTVL.

CDR3 DNA sequence: TGTGCCAGCAGTCTCAGACACTACGAGCAGTACTTC. It encodes CASSLRHYEQYF. The chain is built from TRBV12-3 or TRBV12-4 and TRBJ2-7; D call uncertain. The CDR3 runs 12 residues. Trimming shortened V by 5 bases and J by 3 bases, and 8 bases separated the two germline ends.

This clonotype came up a few times. V and J are TRBV2 and TRBJ1-2; D unresolved. V was cut by 10 bases and J by 7 bases, with 16 bases left in between. Germline V gene lookup returns CDR1 SNHLY and CDR2 FYNNEI. The CDR3 has 12 amino acids. For the CDR3, the DNA is TGTGCCATTCCCGCCCCCCAAGGTGGCTACACCTTC. It translates to CAIPAPQGGYTF.

This clonotype has a single count. This CDR3 is CASSDQTSYEQYF. CDR3 bases: TGTGCCAGCAGTGACCAGACCTCTTACGAGCAGTACTTC. The chain links TRBV6-1 to TRBJ2-7; no reliable D call. This CDR3 is 13 amino acids long. The V and J ends lost 3 bases and 4 bases respectively, with 10 bases between them. Germline CDR1 is MNHNS and CDR2 is SASEGT.

The CDR3 nucleotides read TGTGCCAGCAGCTTAATCAGGGTGCAGGGCAATCAGCCCCAGCATTTT. Protein: CASSLIRVQGNQPQHF. This chain connects TRBV7-8 to TRBJ1-5; tentatively, D is TRBD1 (5 bases). V dropped 2 bases and J dropped 2 bases, with 13 bases sitting between them. The CDR3 length is 16 residues. Germline CDR1 SGHVS, CDR2 FQNEAQ.

This clonotype was detected only a few times. The J gene is TRBJ2-7, the V gene TRBV6-2 or TRBV6-3; D tentatively fits TRBD1 or TRBD2 (5 bases each). CDR1 MNHEY and CDR2 SVGEGT come from the germline V gene. The CDR3 contains 14 residues. Trimming left V 2 bases short and J 2 bases short, with 10 bases between. CDR3 bases: TGTGCCAGCAGTTACCAGGGACCAACCTACGAGCAGTACTTC. It is translated as CASSYQGPTYEQYF.

This clonotype has only a few counts. This sequence joins TRBV9 and TRBJ2-7; tentative D call: TRBD2 (5 bases). V lost 5 bases and J lost 0, with 18 bases in between. In germline, CDR1 is SGDLS, CDR2 YYNGEE. The CDR3 consists of 16 residues. This chain's CDR3 is CASRLDGLLISYEQYF. Written as DNA, the CDR3 is TGTGCCAGCAGACTGGACGGACTTCTGATCTCCTACGAGCAGTACTTC.

This clonotype came up a few times. The chain carries TRBV12-3 or TRBV12-4 and TRBJ2-2; 8 positions agree with TRBD2. There are 13 residues in the CDR3. The CDR3 spells CGSGTRGAGELFF. DNA for the CDR3: TGTGGATCCGGGACTAGGGGGGCCGGGGAGCTGTTTTTT.

The table lists this clonotype with a few counts. The chain joins TRBV7-9 to TRBJ2-5, with D tentatively TRBD2 (6 bases). The CDR3 runs 16 residues. Germline lookup yields CDR1 SEHNR and CDR2 FQNEAQ (reference sequence). The V gene lost 2 bases and the J gene lost 5 bases, with 18 bases spanning the gap. This chain's CDR3 is CASSLSYSPEGETQYF. CDR3 sequence (DNA): TGTGCCAGCAGCTTATCCTATTCTCCGGAGGGGGAGACCCAGTACTTC.

This clonotype was recorded a few times. V usage is TRBV10-3 and J usage is TRBJ2-5; D remains ambiguous. The CDR3 covers 13 residues. Germline lookup yields CDR1 ENHRY and CDR2 SYGVKD. The CDR3 DNA follows: TGTGCTCACAAGGCCGACGACCAAGAGACCCAGTACTTC. It translates to CAHKADDQETQYF.

CDR3 in amino acids: CASSSSRTANTEAFF. Here the CDR3 DNA reads TGCGCCAGCAGCTCCTCGAGGACAGCGAACACTGAAGCTTTCTTT. This rearrangement joins TRBV5-1 to TRBJ1-1; D may be TRBD1 (6 bases). The CDR3 has 15 amino acids. Trimming pared 3 bases from V and 1 base from J, leaving 13 bases between. The germline V gene encodes CDR1 SGHRS and CDR2 YFSETQ.

This clonotype appeared a few times. The chain couples TRBV5-1 to TRBJ2-3; 7 bases agree with TRBD1. The J segment lost 5 bases and the V segment lost 0 bases, leaving 6 bases of the junction unmatched. This CDR3 comprises 15 residues. Germline V CDR1 and CDR2: SGHRS, YFSETQ. The CDR3 is CASSLDGTAVDTQYF. CDR3 DNA: TGCGCCAGCAGCTTGGACGGGACAGCAGTAGATACGCAGTATTTT. Variable domain in full (rest from reference TRBV5-1 and TRBJ2-3): KAGVTQTPRYLIKTRGQQVTLSCSPISGHRSVSWYQQTPGQGLQFLFEYFSETQRNKGNFPGRFSGRQFSNSRSEMNVSTLELGDSALYLCASSLDGTAVDTQYFGPGTRLTVL.

V and J are TRBV9 and TRBJ2-2; 7 bases match TRBD2. This CDR3 spans 14 amino acids. V trimming: 2 bases; J trimming: 4 bases; junction bases outside the gene matches: 2. Germline assignment: CDR1 SGDLS and CDR2 YYNGEE. For the CDR3, the DNA is TGTGCCAGCAGCGTTCGGACTAGCACCGGGGAGCTGTTTTTT. Its translation: CASSVRTSTGELFF.

This clonotype was seen only a few times. The rearrangement joins TRBV10-1 to TRBJ2-7, with 12 positions matching TRBD2. The CDR3 spans 17 residues. Germline-derived CDR1 and CDR2 are WNHNN and SYGVQD (reference sequence). V lost 4 bases and J lost 0; bases outside the gene matches: 7. The CDR3 region has the DNA TGCGCCAGCAGTGGACCGGGACTAGCGGGCTTCTCCTACGAGCAGTACTTC. Its translation: CASSGPGLAGFSYEQYF.